This paragraph reports one T cell receptor beta chain. These data originate in a study of T-cell reconstitution after alpha-beta-depleted transplantation in children. Germline lookup yields CDR1 LNHDA and CDR2 SQIVND (reference sequence). The CDR3 consists of 15 residues. J lost 0 bases, V lost 6 bases, and 5 bases had no gene match. This sample's TCRbeta library carried unique molecular identifier barcodes. Each CDR3 protein is one row after TCRdb ran MiXCR on the PCR reads. The sample records about 340,000 distinct CDR3 sequences, roughly 15% being singletons. The V and J genes are TRBV19 and TRBJ1-5; 7 bases line up with TRBD1. Sequenced here: PBMCs, sampled from the stem cell graft. The sequence was obtained from a human donor who donated a stem cell graft to a child with Fanconi anemia. The CDR3 sequence is CASSDPGGSNQPQHF. The CDR3, as DNA: TGTGCCAGTAGCGATCCAGGGGGTAGCAATCAGCCCCAGCATTTT.